The rows below give T cell receptor beta chains drawn from one sample of a study of cytomegalovirus exposure and HLA in healthy donors. Libraries were prepared by immunoSEQ multiplex PCR; TCRdb keeps only in-frame clonotypes and omits some of them. The specimen's table records tens of thousands of clones. The sequenced sample consisted of PBMCs. Every receptor here comes from a woman in her twenties or thirties in good health and CMV-seropositive. CDR3s include the opening cysteine and the closing phenylalanine or tryptophan. A D gene is named only where the DNA matches it firmly. Clone sizes are given selectively: once, few, many, or a class where the clone is expanded.

CDR3 protein: CASSEDSGGSSYNEQFF
CDR3 DNA: TGTGCCAGCAGTGAAGATAGCGGGGGGAGCTCCTACAATGAGCAGTTCTTC
V gene: TRBV6-1
J gene: TRBJ2-1
D gene: TRBD2
clone size: .

CDR3 protein: CASNPGSWTGELFF
CDR3 DNA: TGCGCCAGCAATCCCGGGTCATGGACCGGGGAGCTGTTTTTT
V gene: TRBV5-1
J gene: TRBJ2-2
D gene: .
clone size: .

CDR3 protein: CASSPPGGGGGGAYEQYF
CDR3 DNA: TGTGCCAGCAGCCCCCCGGGAGGTGGGGGCGGGGGGGCATACGAGCAGTACTTC
V gene: TRBV7-9
J gene: TRBJ2-7
D gene: TRBD2
clone size: .

CDR3 protein: CASSFGHIAFF
CDR3 DNA: TGCGCCAGCAGCTTTGGGCACATAGCTTTCTTT
V gene: TRBV5-1
J gene: TRBJ1-1
D gene: .
clone size: .

CDR3 protein: CASSYGGAGNTIYF
CDR3 DNA: TGTGCCAGCAGTTACGGGGGGGCTGGAAACACCATATATTTT
V gene: TRBV6-5
J gene: TRBJ1-3
D gene: .
clone size: .

CDR3 protein: CASSSWRDKDYGYTF
CDR3 DNA: TGTGCCAGCAGCTCCTGGCGGGATAAGGACTATGGCTACACCTTC
V gene: TRBV11-2
J gene: TRBJ1-2
D gene: .
clone size: .

CDR3 protein: CASSGGKTYEQYF
CDR3 DNA: TGTGCCAGCAGCGGAGGGAAGACCTACGAGCAGTACTTC
V gene: TRBV6-1
J gene: TRBJ2-7
D gene: .
clone size: .

CDR3 protein: CASSPPQVGEAFF
CDR3 DNA: TGTGCCAGCAGCCCACCACAGGTCGGTGAAGCTTTCTTT
V gene: TRBV6-6
J gene: TRBJ1-1
D gene: .
clone size: .

CDR3 protein: CAIRDTTGANVLTF
CDR3 DNA: TGTGCCATCAGGGACACAACTGGGGCCAACGTCCTGACTTTC
V gene: TRBV10-3
J gene: TRBJ2-6
D gene: .
clone size: .

CDR3 protein: CASSFHRATKETQYF
CDR3 DNA: TGTGCCAGCAGCTTTCACAGGGCCACCAAAGAGACCCAGTACTTC
V gene: TRBV13
J gene: TRBJ2-5
D gene: .
clone size: .

CDR3 protein: CSVLGTGRVNTEAFF
CDR3 DNA: TGCAGCGTACTAGGGACAGGGAGAGTAAACACTGAAGCTTTCTTT
V gene: TRBV29-1
J gene: TRBJ1-1
D gene: TRBD1
clone size: .

CDR3 protein: CASSSRATDYGYTF
CDR3 DNA: TGTGCCAGCAGCTCGAGGGCTACGGACTATGGCTACACCTTC
V gene: TRBV13
J gene: TRBJ1-2
D gene: .
clone size: .

CDR3 protein: CASSAGTPSSGNTIYF
CDR3 DNA: TGTGCCAGCTCAGCCGGGACACCAAGCTCTGGAAACACCATATATTTT
V gene: TRBV18
J gene: TRBJ1-3
D gene: .
clone size: .

CDR3 protein: CASSYTGGAGEQYF
CDR3 DNA: TGTGCCAGCAGTTACACGGGCGGGGCGGGCGAGCAGTACTTC
V gene: TRBV6-5
J gene: TRBJ2-7
D gene: .
clone size: .

CDR3 protein: CASSEILRGGVDTQYF
CDR3 DNA: TGTGCCAGCAGTGAAATCTTGCGGGGGGGCGTGGATACGCAGTATTTT
V gene: TRBV6-1
J gene: TRBJ2-3
D gene: TRBD2
clone size: .

CDR3 protein: CASSYRQIATNEKLFF
CDR3 DNA: TGTGCCAGCAGCTATAGACAGATCGCAACTAATGAAAAACTGTTTTTT
V gene: TRBV11-2
J gene: TRBJ1-4
D gene: .
clone size: .

CDR3 protein: CASSSTSGGFPQYF
CDR3 DNA: TGTGCCAGCAGTTCGACTAGCGGGGGCTTCCCGCAGTATTTT
V gene: TRBV28
J gene: TRBJ2-3
D gene: TRBD2
clone size: .

CDR3 protein: CAWSARTSGNTIYF
CDR3 DNA: TGTGCCTGGAGTGCCAGGACTTCTGGAAACACCATATATTTT
V gene: TRBV30
J gene: TRBJ1-3
D gene: .
clone size: .

CDR3 protein: CASRGLSTGELFF
CDR3 DNA: TGTGCTAGCAGGGGGCTAAGCACCGGGGAGCTGTTTTTT
V gene: TRBV7-7
J gene: TRBJ2-2
D gene: TRBD1
clone size: .

CDR3 protein: CASSLLLADYNEQFF
CDR3 DNA: TGTGCCAGCAGCTTATTGTTGGCGGACTACAATGAGCAGTTCTTC
V gene: TRBV13
J gene: TRBJ2-1
D gene: .
clone size: .

CDR3 protein: CASSLGTGFTYNEQFF
CDR3 DNA: TGTGCCAGCTCACTGGGGACAGGGTTCACCTACAATGAGCAGTTCTTC
V gene: TRBV18
J gene: TRBJ2-1
D gene: TRBD1
clone size: .

CDR3 protein: CASSVTGYAGANVLTF
CDR3 DNA: TGTGCCAGCAGCGTGACAGGGTATGCTGGGGCCAACGTCCTGACTTTC
V gene: TRBV2
J gene: TRBJ2-6
D gene: TRBD1
clone size: large

CDR3 protein: CASSLGGGSYGYTF
CDR3 DNA: TGTGCCAGCAGCTTAGGAGGGGGATCCTATGGCTACACCTTC
V gene: TRBV7-9
J gene: TRBJ1-2
D gene: .
clone size: .

CDR3 protein: CASSYTGGQEKLFF
CDR3 DNA: TGTGCCAGCAGTTATACAGGGGGCCAAGAAAAACTGTTTTTT
V gene: TRBV6-5
J gene: TRBJ1-4
D gene: TRBD1
clone size: .

CDR3 protein: CATTSVGEQYF
CDR3 DNA: TGTGCCACCACTAGCGTGGGAGAGCAGTACTTC
V gene: TRBV10-3
J gene: TRBJ2-7
D gene: TRBD2
clone size: .

CDR3 protein: CASSFGGGSGETQYF
CDR3 DNA: TGCGCCAGCAGCTTCGGCGGGGGAAGCGGGGAGACCCAGTACTTC
V gene: TRBV5-1
J gene: TRBJ2-5
D gene: TRBD2
clone size: .

CDR3 protein: CASSQDRWSGGMGTDTQYF
CDR3 DNA: TGCGCCAGCAGCCAAGATCGGTGGAGCGGGGGTATGGGGACAGATACGCAGTATTTT
V gene: TRBV4-1
J gene: TRBJ2-3
D gene: TRBD2
clone size: .

CDR3 protein: CASSETSGGADTQYF
CDR3 DNA: TGTGCCAGCAGTGAGACTAGCGGGGGGGCAGATACGCAGTATTTT
V gene: TRBV6-1
J gene: TRBJ2-3
D gene: TRBD2
clone size: .

CDR3 protein: CASSFGQGTDTQYF
CDR3 DNA: TGTGCCAGCAGCTTCGGACAGGGCACAGATACGCAGTATTTT
V gene: TRBV5-4
J gene: TRBJ2-3
D gene: TRBD1
clone size: medium-sized

CDR3 protein: CASSAQVPSGNTIYF
CDR3 DNA: TGTGCCAGCAGTGCCCAGGTGCCCTCTGGAAACACCATATATTTT
V gene: TRBV2
J gene: TRBJ1-3
D gene: .
clone size: .

CDR3 protein: CASSSDTGELFF
CDR3 DNA: TGTGCCAGCAGTTCGGACACCGGGGAGCTGTTTTTT
V gene: TRBV6-6
J gene: TRBJ2-2
D gene: .
clone size: .

CDR3 protein: CASSLSVQELSTDTQYF
CDR3 DNA: TGTGCCAGCAGTTTATCGGTACAGGAACTAAGCACAGATACGCAGTATTTT
V gene: TRBV28
J gene: TRBJ2-3
D gene: .
clone size: .

CDR3 protein: CASSDYGPGTEAFF
CDR3 DNA: TGTGCCAGCAGTGATTACGGACCGGGGACTGAAGCTTTCTTT
V gene: TRBV2
J gene: TRBJ1-1
D gene: .
clone size: .

CDR3 protein: CAIYAGNDYGYTF
CDR3 DNA: TGTGCCATCTACGCAGGGAACGACTATGGCTACACCTTC
V gene: TRBV10-3
J gene: TRBJ1-2
D gene: .
clone size: .

CDR3 protein: CASSINSGEQYF
CDR3 DNA: TGCGCCAGCAGCATAAACAGCGGCGAGCAGTACTTC
V gene: TRBV5-1
J gene: TRBJ2-7
D gene: .
clone size: .

CDR3 protein: CAWSVPPGTVFF
CDR3 DNA: TGTGCCTGGAGTGTACCCCCCGGGACAGTGTTCTTC
V gene: TRBV30
J gene: TRBJ2-1
D gene: TRBD1
clone size: .

CDR3 protein: CASSYWTAIGSPGNTIYF
CDR3 DNA: TGTGCCAGCAGTTACTGGACAGCCATCGGCTCACCTGGAAACACCATATATTTT
V gene: TRBV6-8
J gene: TRBJ1-3
D gene: .
clone size: .

CDR3 protein: CAWSAARGFAEAFF
CDR3 DNA: TGTGCCTGGAGTGCGGCCCGAGGGTTCGCTGAAGCTTTCTTT
V gene: TRBV30
J gene: TRBJ1-1
D gene: .
clone size: .

CDR3 protein: CASSAEAGRGTQYF
CDR3 DNA: TGCGCCAGCAGCGCCGAGGCCGGCCGGGGGACCCAGTACTTC
V gene: TRBV10-1
J gene: TRBJ2-5
D gene: .
clone size: .

CDR3 protein: CASSVGGLGQPQHF
CDR3 DNA: TGTGCCAGCAGCGTAGGGGGCTTGGGTCAGCCCCAGCATTTT
V gene: TRBV9
J gene: TRBJ1-5
D gene: .
clone size: .

CDR3 protein: CASSYSPYTEAFF
CDR3 DNA: TGTGCCAGCAGTTACTCCCCGTACACTGAAGCTTTCTTT
V gene: TRBV6-5
J gene: TRBJ1-1
D gene: .
clone size: .

CDR3 protein: CATLLAFAAPQHF
CDR3 DNA: TGTGCCACCCTCCTAGCTTTTGCAGCGCCCCAGCATTTT
V gene: TRBV6-1
J gene: TRBJ1-5
D gene: .
clone size: .

CDR3 protein: CASSEGTHAGETQYF
CDR3 DNA: TGTGCCAGCAGTGAAGGGACCCACGCGGGAGAGACCCAGTACTTC
V gene: TRBV2
J gene: TRBJ2-5
D gene: .
clone size: .

CDR3 protein: CASRRQGLNTEAFF
CDR3 DNA: TGCGCCAGTCGGAGACAGGGGCTAAACACTGAAGCTTTCTTT
V gene: TRBV5-1
J gene: TRBJ1-1
D gene: TRBD1
clone size: .

CDR3 protein: CASSESGAYGYTF
CDR3 DNA: TGCGCCAGCAGTGAGTCAGGGGCCTATGGCTACACCTTC
V gene: TRBV10-1
J gene: TRBJ1-2
D gene: .
clone size: .

CDR3 protein: CASSPSPGNPKETQYF
CDR3 DNA: TGTGCCAGCTCACCAAGCCCAGGGAACCCGAAAGAGACCCAGTACTTC
V gene: TRBV18
J gene: TRBJ2-5
D gene: .
clone size: .

CDR3 protein: CASADRSGNTIYF
CDR3 DNA: TGTGCCAGCGCGGATCGCTCTGGAAACACCATATATTTT
V gene: TRBV13
J gene: TRBJ1-3
D gene: .
clone size: .

CDR3 protein: CASSLYRTGGTDYGYTF
CDR3 DNA: TGCGCCAGCAGCTTGTATAGGACAGGGGGCACTGACTATGGCTACACCTTC
V gene: TRBV5-1
J gene: TRBJ1-2
D gene: TRBD1
clone size: .

CDR3 protein: CASSYGGADSPLHF
CDR3 DNA: TGTGCCAGCAGTTACGGGGGGGCCGATTCACCCCTCCACTTT
V gene: TRBV6-5
J gene: TRBJ1-6
D gene: .
clone size: .

CDR3 protein: CASREETQYF
CDR3 DNA: TGTGCCAGCCGGGAAGAGACCCAGTACTTC
V gene: TRBV18
J gene: TRBJ2-5
D gene: .
clone size: .

CDR3 protein: CASSQPDRVNTEAFF
CDR3 DNA: TGCGCCAGCAGCCAACCAGACAGGGTGAACACTGAAGCTTTCTTT
V gene: TRBV4-1
J gene: TRBJ1-1
D gene: TRBD1
clone size: .

CDR3 protein: CASSLAWDNQFF
CDR3 DNA: TGTGCCAGCAGCTTAGCCTGGGACAACCAGTTCTTC
V gene: TRBV7-2
J gene: TRBJ2-1
D gene: .
clone size: .

CDR3 protein: CASSERYEQYF
CDR3 DNA: TGTGCCAGCAGTGAACGCTACGAGCAGTACTTC
V gene: TRBV2
J gene: TRBJ2-7
D gene: .
clone size: .

CDR3 protein: CSVETGMGTGELFF
CDR3 DNA: TGCAGCGTTGAGACAGGGATGGGAACCGGGGAGCTGTTTTTT
V gene: TRBV29-1
J gene: TRBJ2-2
D gene: TRBD1
clone size: .

CDR3 protein: CASSLAVTGQQETQYF
CDR3 DNA: TGCGCCAGCAGCTTGGCGGTAACGGGACAGCAGGAGACCCAGTACTTC
V gene: TRBV5-1
J gene: TRBJ2-5
D gene: TRBD1
clone size: .

CDR3 protein: CAWSVPGNEKLFF
CDR3 DNA: TGTGCCTGGAGTGTCCCAGGGAATGAAAAACTGTTTTTT
V gene: TRBV30
J gene: TRBJ1-4
D gene: .
clone size: .